This passage covers 30 T cell receptor beta chains from one sample sequenced in a study of T cell responses to AZD1222 COVID-19 vaccine. Sequenced by immunoSEQ multiplex PCR; TCRdb stores in-frame clones only, minus some. The repertoire consists of fewer than 150,000 clones, with around 90% occurring once and the leading ten covering 3.5% to 4%. The sequencing here drew on peripheral blood, taken 28 days after the second AZD1222 dose. These receptors originate from an adult who received the AZD1222 COVID-19 vaccine.

This rearrangement joins TRBV3-1 (or the pseudogene TRBV3-2) to TRBJ1-6, with 12 bases aligning to TRBD1. The CDR3 is 14 residues long. The junction had 0 bases not matched to a gene; V was cut back by 3 bases and J by 9 bases. Per the germline V gene, CDR1 is LGHDT and CDR2 is YNNKEL (reference sequence). For the CDR3, the DNA is TGTGCCAGCAGCCAGGGACAGGGGGCTTCACCCCTCCACTTT. Its protein product is CASSQGQGASPLHF.

This clone was detected a few times. This chain connects TRBV27 to TRBJ1-1; D gene uncertain. V dropped 1 base and J dropped 3 bases, with 6 bases sitting between them. The CDR3 loop spans 13 amino acids. Germline CDR1 is MNHEY and CDR2 is SMNVEV (reference sequence). The CDR3 loop is CASSLYRHTEAFF. The CDR3 nucleotides read TGTGCCAGCAGTTTATACCGCCACACTGAAGCTTTCTTT.

The V and J genes are TRBV2 and TRBJ1-3; perhaps TRBD1 as D (6 bases). Germline CDR1 and CDR2: SNHLY and FYNNEI. This CDR3 is built from 14 residues. V shed 4 bases and J shed 4 bases, with 11 bases lying between them. The CDR3 sequence is CASSGGGSGNTIYF. The DNA for the CDR3 is TGTGCCAGCAGTGGAGGGGGTTCAGGAAACACCATATATTTT.

The chain joins TRBV5-4 to TRBJ2-1; D might be TRBD1 or TRBD2, each matching 5 bases. Trimming removed 3 bases at V and 9 bases at J, with 13 bases between. The CDR3 is 13 residues long. The germline V gene has CDR1 SGHNT and CDR2 YYREEE (reference sequence). CDR3 loop: CASSWGKESEQFF. CDR3 in DNA: TGTGCCAGCAGCTGGGGGAAGGAGTCTGAGCAGTTCTTC.

The rearrangement links TRBV5-1 to TRBJ1-3, with D tentatively TRBD1 (5 bases). The V gene's germline CDR1 is SGHRS and CDR2 YFSETQ. V lost 3 bases and J 0 bases, leaving 13 bases between the germline ends. The CDR3 consists of 16 residues. DNA of the CDR3: TGCGCCAGCAGCTCTGGACACCCGAGCTCTGGAAACACCATATATTTT. It is translated as CASSSGHPSSGNTIYF.

The chain is built from TRBV19 and TRBJ1-5; TRBD1 aligns across 9 bases. CDR3 length: 18 residues. Germline CDR1 is LNHDA and CDR2 is SQIVND (reference sequence). V lost 6 bases, J lost 0 bases, and 12 bases stayed unmatched. Here the CDR3 reads CASSKNPGQGYSNQPQHF. The CDR3 DNA is TGTGCCAGTAGCAAAAACCCGGGACAGGGATATAGCAATCAGCCCCAGCATTTT.

The V call is TRBV28, the J call TRBJ1-5; D is possibly TRBD1 (6 bases). The germline CDR1 and CDR2 sequences are MDHEN and SYDVKM. The CDR3 contains 11 residues. Deletions cut 5 bases from V and 10 bases from J, with 9 bases between. The CDR3 reads CASSHRVPQHF. The CDR3 nucleotides are TGTGCCAGCAGTCACAGGGTTCCCCAGCATTTT.

The rearrangement links TRBV30 to TRBJ1-1; D might be TRBD1 (5 bases). The CDR3 has 11 residues. Germline V lookup: CDR1 GTSNPN, CDR2 SVGIG (reference sequence). The V end lost 8 bases, the J end lost 4 bases, and 11 bases lay between the germline ends. CDR3 coding DNA: TGTGCCGGGGGGGAGGGCACTGAAGCTTTCTTT. Protein sequence: CAGGEGTEAFF.

The chain couples TRBV7-3 to TRBJ1-1; D remains unclear. The CDR3 runs to 12 residues. Trimming shortened V by 5 bases and J by 7 bases, and 11 bases separated the two germline ends. Germline CDR1 SGHTA, CDR2 FQGTGA. CDR3 region: CASSQVGFEAFF. The CDR3 nucleotides read TGTGCCAGCAGCCAAGTAGGGTTTGAAGCTTTCTTT. The full variable domain, its missing parts supplied by reference TRBV7-3 and TRBJ1-1, is GAGVSQTPSNKVTEKGKYVELRCDPISGHTALYWYRQSLGQGPEFLIYFQGTGAADDSGLPNDRFFAVRPEGSVSTLKIQRTERGDSAVYLCASSQVGFEAFFGQGTRLTVV.

The chain combines TRBV27 with TRBJ1-6, with 8 nucleotides matching TRBD1. This CDR3 has 20 amino acids. The junction had 27 bases not matched to a gene; V was cut back by 8 bases and J by 9 bases. Germline V gene data show CDR1 as MNHEY and CDR2 as SMNVEV (reference sequence). The CDR3 loop reads CASSNKGRTGQGYQVSPLHF. CDR3 nucleotide sequence: TGTGCCAGCTCGAACAAAGGACGGACAGGGCAGGGGTATCAGGTTTCACCCCTCCACTTT.

The chain carries TRBV7-2 and TRBJ1-4; D is unresolved. Germline V CDR1 and CDR2: SGHTA, FQGNSA. Trimming took 2 bases from V and 1 from J, leaving 8 bases between them. This CDR3 contains 15 residues. This CDR3 is CASSLLGKTNEKLFF. Here the CDR3 DNA reads TGTGCCAGCAGCTTACTAGGGAAAACTAATGAAAAACTGTTTTTT.

The V call is TRBV7-2, the J call TRBJ1-1, with D possibly TRBD1 on 5 matching bases. The CDR3 covers 15 residues. CDR1 is SGHTA, CDR2 FQGNSA, per germline. Trimming pared 1 base from V and 4 bases from J, leaving 13 bases between. DNA for the CDR3: TGTGCCAGCAGCTTAGATGCAGGGATCAGCACTGAAGCTTTCTTT. The encoded protein is CASSLDAGISTEAFF.

V and J are TRBV4-1 and TRBJ1-1; a weak D match, TRBD1 (5 bases). V lost 0 bases and J lost 6, with 8 bases in between. This CDR3 contains 13 residues. From germline, CDR1 is MGHRA and CDR2 YSYEKL. This CDR3 reads CASSQDPGPEAFF. In nucleotides, the CDR3 is TGCGCCAGCAGCCAAGATCCGGGGCCTGAAGCTTTCTTT.

The rearrangement links TRBV5-4 to TRBJ2-1, with a tentative D call TRBD2 (6 bases). The CDR3 totals 16 residues. Per germline, CDR1 SGHNT and CDR2 YYREEE (reference sequence). Trimming left V 4 bases short and J 1 base short, with 15 bases between. The CDR3 loop reads CASSHHGAGSYNEQFF. As DNA, the CDR3 is TGTGCCAGCAGCCATCACGGCGCGGGGTCCTACAATGAGCAGTTCTTC. Combining the CDR3 with reference TRBV5-4 and TRBJ2-1 gives the whole variable domain ETGVTQSPTHLIKTRGQQVTLRCSSQSGHNTVSWYQQALGQGPQFIFQYYREEENGRGNFPPRFSGLQFPNYSSELNVNALELDDSALYLCASSHHGAGSYNEQFFGPGTRLTVL.

The CDR3 reads CASSFGGVNGYTF. The DNA of the CDR3 is TGTGCCAGCAGCTTCGGCGGGGTCAATGGCTACACCTTC. This chain links TRBV5-6 with TRBJ1-2; no firm D call. The length of the CDR3 is 13 residues. Per germline, CDR1 SGHDT and CDR2 YYEEEE. V dropped 2 bases and J dropped 6 bases, with 11 bases sitting between them.

This chain links TRBV5-4 with TRBJ2-3; D might be TRBD2 (7 bases). The CDR3 has 16 residues. V was clipped by 5 bases and J by 2 bases, with 18 bases between them. Germline-derived CDR1 and CDR2 are SGHNT and YYREEE (reference sequence). The CDR3 reads CASSRGAVDYTDTQYF. DNA for the CDR3: TGTGCCAGCAGTCGGGGGGCGGTTGATTACACAGATACGCAGTATTTT.

The V and J genes are TRBV6-5 and TRBJ1-3; D might be TRBD1 (6 bases). The germline gives CDR1 MNHEY, CDR2 SVGAGI. This CDR3 spans 15 amino acids. Trimming took off 7 bases at V and 4 bases at J, with 17 bases between the two ends. The DNA for the CDR3 is TGTGCCAGCACCCATGGACAGTCCCTCGGAAACACCATATATTTT. Protein: CASTHGQSLGNTIYF.

The genes are TRBV7-2 and TRBJ1-2, with D perhaps matching TRBD1 (5 bases). In germline, CDR1 is SGHTA, CDR2 FQGNSA. The V end was cut by 1 base, the J end by 5 bases, with 14 bases between. The CDR3 runs to 15 residues. The CDR3 coding sequence is TGTGCCAGCAGCTTAGAGGGGAGGTGGAAGTATGGCTACACCTTC. Its translation is CASSLEGRWKYGYTF.

V gene TRBV19 combines with J gene TRBJ1-1; D is unclear. The CDR3 contains 13 residues. Germline loops: CDR1 LNHDA, CDR2 SQIVND (reference sequence). V lost 2 bases and J lost 6, with 10 bases in between. CDR3 bases: TGTGCCAGTAGTATAACTTCCGGCGCTGAAGCTTTCTTT. Protein sequence: CASSITSGAEAFF. Full variable domain (missing parts from reference TRBV19 and TRBJ1-1): DGGITQSPKYLFRKEGQNVTLSCEQNLNHDAMYWYRQDPGQGLRLIYYSQIVNDFQKGDIAEGYSVSREKKESFPLTVTSAQKNPTAFYLCASSITSGAEAFFGQGTRLTVV.

V usage is TRBV7-9 and J usage is TRBJ2-1; D might be TRBD1 or TRBD2, each matching 6 bases. The V gene's germline CDR1 is SEHNR and CDR2 FQNEAQ (reference sequence). V lost 5 bases, J lost 5 bases, and 25 bases lay in between. This CDR3 spans 18 amino acids. DNA of the CDR3: TGTGCCAGCAGCGCCCAATGGGGACTTCGACAGGTCCACAATGAGCAGTTCTTC. Translating it yields CASSAQWGLRQVHNEQFF.

This chain connects TRBV11-2 to TRBJ2-2; D call uncertain. The V gene lost 5 bases and the J gene lost 1 base, with 11 bases spanning the gap. The CDR3 extends over 15 amino acids. The V gene's germline CDR1 is SGHAT and CDR2 FQNNGV. CDR3 in amino acids: CASSPRWGNTGELFF. CDR3 coding DNA: TGTGCCAGCAGCCCAAGGTGGGGGAACACCGGGGAGCTGTTTTTT.

This chain joins TRBV4-3 and TRBJ1-2; D ambiguous. Per the germline V gene, CDR1 is LGHNA and CDR2 is YSLEER. With 0 bases removed from V and 1 base from J, the gap between germline ends came to 12 bases. CDR3 length: 16 amino acids. In DNA form, the CDR3 reads TGCGCCAGCAGCCAAGATCCAGGCCGAATTAACTATGGCTACACCTTC. Encoded protein: CASSQDPGRINYGYTF.

In the case of this clone: Lacking the conserved final phenylalanine or tryptophan, this CDR3 likely reflects a read error. The DNA is omitted, as the CDR3 cannot be located on it reliably, and the CDR3 follows TCRdb's listing. The rearrangement joins TRBV24-1 to TRBJ1-2. From germline, CDR1 is KGHDR and CDR2 SFDVKD. The CDR3 comprises 8 residues, both ends counted. CDR3 amino acids: CARLGLPE.

This clone was counted a single time. The chain uses TRBV29-1 and TRBJ2-7; maybe TRBD2 (6 bases). The CDR3 extends over 13 amino acids. The germline CDR1 and CDR2 sequences are SQVTM and ANQGSEA. Trimming cost V 4 bases and J 5 bases, with 15 bases left between them. CDR3 nucleotide sequence: TGCAGCGTTGCCGGTTCTGGAGGGAACGAGCAGTACTTC. Translated: CSVAGSGGNEQYF.

V gene TRBV28 combines with J gene TRBJ1-2; 7 bases map to TRBD1. After removal of 2 bases from V and 6 bases from J, the junction contained 3 bases not matched to a gene. CDR3 length equals 13 residues. The germline V gene has CDR1 MDHEN and CDR2 SYDVKM. CDR3: CASSLHRGNGYTF. The CDR3 nucleotides are TGTGCCAGCAGTTTACACAGGGGTAATGGCTACACCTTC.

The table lists this clone with a few counts. V gene TRBV7-2 combines with J gene TRBJ2-7; perhaps D is TRBD1 or TRBD2 (5 bases each). Germline CDR1 SGHTA, CDR2 FQGNSA. V dropped 2 bases and J dropped 3 bases, with 14 bases sitting between them. CDR3 length: 15 residues. As DNA, the CDR3 is TGTGCCAGCAGCTTAACCGGGGCAGGACACTACGAGCAGTACTTC. Translation: CASSLTGAGHYEQYF. Full variable domain (remainder filled in from reference TRBV7-2 and TRBJ2-7): GAGVSQSPSNKVTEKGKDVELRCDPISGHTALYWYRQSLGQGLEFLIYFQGNSAPDKSGLPSDRFSAERTGGSVSTLTIQRTQQEDSAVYLCASSLTGAGHYEQYFGPGTRLTVT.

The chain has TRBV10-3 and TRBJ2-2, with D tentatively TRBD1 or TRBD2 (5 bases each). The length of the CDR3 is 14 residues. CDR1 is ENHRY and CDR2 is SYGVKD in the germline V gene. Trimming removed 7 bases from V and 4 bases from J, with 13 bases in between. The CDR3 region has the DNA TGTGCCATCAAACAGGAAAGCGGCACCGGGGAGCTGTTTTTT. Protein product: CAIKQESGTGELFF.

This rearrangement joins TRBV6-2 or TRBV6-3 to TRBJ1-2; D may be TRBD1 (5 bases). V was clipped by 5 bases and J by 5 bases, with 12 bases between them. Germline CDR1 and CDR2: MNHEY and SVGEGT. CDR3 length equals 13 residues. The CDR3 nucleotides read TGTGCCAGCAGTGCGACAGAGACTTATGGCTACACCTTC. It yields the protein CASSATETYGYTF.

This clone was seen repeatedly, ten times or more. The chain links TRBV6-1 to TRBJ1-5; D is possibly TRBD1 (6 bases). This CDR3 contains 18 residues. Trimming took 2 bases from V and 2 from J, leaving 19 bases between them. Germline V gene sequence: CDR1 MNHNS, CDR2 SASEGT. CDR3 amino acids: CASSELKRGTTGNQPQHF. CDR3 sequence (DNA): TGTGCCAGCAGTGAACTAAAAAGGGGGACGACAGGCAATCAGCCCCAGCATTTT.

This clone was counted between two and nine times. This chain uses TRBV2 with TRBJ1-2; D not resolved. V lost 3 bases and J 6 bases, leaving 5 bases between the germline ends. The V gene's germline CDR1 is SNHLY and CDR2 FYNNEI. This CDR3 region has 11 residues. The CDR3 protein is CASSDYNGYTF. In DNA, the CDR3 is TGTGCCAGCAGTGATTACAATGGCTACACCTTC.